This TCR beta chain was recorded in a study of T cells in localized non-small cell lung cancer. This CDR3 is 14 amino acids long. V was shortened by 3 bases and J by 6 bases, with 9 bases between the two germline ends. The V gene's germline CDR1 is SGHTA and CDR2 FQGTGA. Libraries were prepared by immunoSEQ multiplex PCR; TCRdb keeps only in-frame clonotypes and omits some of them. This sample yields tens of thousands of clones, of which around 89% are seen a single time; about a tenth belongs to the top ten. The starting material was peripheral blood, obtained before any cancer treatment. This TCR was sampled from a woman between 40 and 69 years old with stage I lung adenocarcinoma. The chain uses TRBV7-3 and TRBJ1-6, with D uncertain. The CDR3 reads CASSLGYFNSPLHF. The CDR3, as DNA: TGTGCCAGCAGCTTGGGGTACTTTAATTCACCCCTCCACTTT.